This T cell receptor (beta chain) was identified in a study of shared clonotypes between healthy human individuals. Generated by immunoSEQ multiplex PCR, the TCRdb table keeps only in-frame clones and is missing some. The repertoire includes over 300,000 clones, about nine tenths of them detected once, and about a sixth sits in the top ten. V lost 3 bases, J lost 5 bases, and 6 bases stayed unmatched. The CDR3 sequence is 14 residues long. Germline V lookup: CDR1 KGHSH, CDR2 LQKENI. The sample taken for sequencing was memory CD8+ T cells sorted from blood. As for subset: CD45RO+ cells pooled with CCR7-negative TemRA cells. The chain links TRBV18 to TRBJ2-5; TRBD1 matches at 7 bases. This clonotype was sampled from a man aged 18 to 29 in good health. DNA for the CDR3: TGTGCCAGCTCACCCCTCGACAGGGTCGAGACCCAGTACTTC. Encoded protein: CASSPLDRVETQYF.